This TCR beta chain comes out of a study of OX40 agonist ivuxolimab in advanced cancers. On the study more broadly: Treatment received earlier with anti-PD-1, anti-PD-L1 or anti-CTLA-4 agents was allowed, and 40% had some. The study, taken as a whole, reports: CD8+ T cells showed, on average, more clonal expansion than CD4+ cells.

In the case of this clone: The antigen remains undetermined.

Profiling relied on immunoSEQ multiplex PCR, and the TCRdb table lists in-frame clones only, not all of them. The data hold some 40,000 clones, with about 80% observed a single time. The CDR3 is 14 amino acids. CDR1 and CDR2 (germline): SGHRS, YFSETQ. Trimming shortened V by 4 bases and J by 0 bases, and 11 bases separated the two germline ends. The V call is TRBV5-1, the J call TRBJ2-7, with a weak D call TRBD1 (7 bases). The sequencing used CD4+ or CD8+ T cells sorted from blood, collected in a trial of the OX40 agonist ivuxolimab. The sequence was collected from an adult with an advanced solid tumor such as melanoma, head and neck, liver or kidney cancer. The DNA of the CDR3 is TGCGCCAGCAGCCCAGGGGGGAACTCCTACGAGCAGTACTTC. Translated, it gives CASSPGGNSYEQYF.